A selection of T cell receptor beta chains follows, all from one sample in a study of T-cell reconstitution after alpha-beta-depleted transplantation in children. TCRdb independently ran MiXCR on the PCR reads; one entry per CDR3 protein. Of under 750,000 distinct CDR3 sequences listed, roughly 24% were seen once; the top ten hold roughly 14%. The starting material was PBMCs, mostly from graft donor cells, obtained 360 days after TCRalphabeta/CD19-depleted stem cell transplant. These receptors were taken from a boy younger than two who had a stem cell transplant for acute myeloid leukemia, so the T cells may come from the graft donor. The CDR3 runs from the conserved cysteine through the conserved F or W. Each record gives: V gene, clone size, D gene, CDR3 protein. The D gene is left open where the match is weak. Where a row states a size, it is once, few, many or the class of an expanded clone; other rows omit it.

V: TRBV7-2
size: many
D: TRBD2
CDR3: CASSLASSSGEEQYF

V: TRBV20-1
size: few
D: .
CDR3: CSARGMDSRGYTF

V: TRBV20-1
size: .
D: .
CDR3: CSARPGGPYNEQFF

V: TRBV20-1
size: few
D: TRBD1
CDR3: CSASAGRGHSYEQYF

V: TRBV12-3/TRBV12-4
size: many
D: TRBD2
CDR3: CASSFGTSQYF

V: TRBV28
size: .
D: TRBD2
CDR3: CASSVPILAGAQDTQYF

V: TRBV5-1
size: many
D: TRBD1
CDR3: CASSSTGWVYF

V: TRBV12-3/TRBV12-4
size: many
D: TRBD1
CDR3: CASSFFGTVANEQFF

V: TRBV7-2
size: .
D: .
CDR3: CASSLLGGRLNTEAFF

V: TRBV28
size: .
D: .
CDR3: CAIRGLFGEAGKYNEQFF

V: TRBV5-1
size: many
D: .
CDR3: CASSHPGPITVTDTQYF

V: TRBV5-1
size: .
D: .
CDR3: CASSLHPRVTEAFF

V: TRBV6-2/TRBV6-3
size: .
D: TRBD2
CDR3: CASSYSGKSGETQYF

V: TRBV18
size: once
D: .
CDR3: CASSPRGGSKDTQYF

V: TRBV12-5
size: .
D: .
CDR3: CASGLGQYTGELFF

V: TRBV7-9
size: few
D: .
CDR3: CASSGSGAEQFF

V: TRBV6-5
size: many
D: TRBD2
CDR3: CASSYFPTSGDNEQFF

V: TRBV6-2/TRBV6-3
size: .
D: .
CDR3: CATSTGGANTGELFF

V: TRBV7-9
size: .
D: .
CDR3: CASSPRTQVDTGELFF

V: TRBV27
size: few
D: .
CDR3: CASSFRHASGYTF

V: TRBV20-1
size: many
D: TRBD1
CDR3: CSARVTGGNEETQYF

V: TRBV7-6
size: .
D: TRBD2
CDR3: CASSFYPGTSGGFYNEQFF

V: TRBV29-1
size: few
D: .
CDR3: CSVLNQGVQAFF

V: TRBV7-9
size: .
D: .
CDR3: CASSLGLLITDTQYF

V: TRBV12-3/TRBV12-4
size: many
D: .
CDR3: CASKGGLVSYF